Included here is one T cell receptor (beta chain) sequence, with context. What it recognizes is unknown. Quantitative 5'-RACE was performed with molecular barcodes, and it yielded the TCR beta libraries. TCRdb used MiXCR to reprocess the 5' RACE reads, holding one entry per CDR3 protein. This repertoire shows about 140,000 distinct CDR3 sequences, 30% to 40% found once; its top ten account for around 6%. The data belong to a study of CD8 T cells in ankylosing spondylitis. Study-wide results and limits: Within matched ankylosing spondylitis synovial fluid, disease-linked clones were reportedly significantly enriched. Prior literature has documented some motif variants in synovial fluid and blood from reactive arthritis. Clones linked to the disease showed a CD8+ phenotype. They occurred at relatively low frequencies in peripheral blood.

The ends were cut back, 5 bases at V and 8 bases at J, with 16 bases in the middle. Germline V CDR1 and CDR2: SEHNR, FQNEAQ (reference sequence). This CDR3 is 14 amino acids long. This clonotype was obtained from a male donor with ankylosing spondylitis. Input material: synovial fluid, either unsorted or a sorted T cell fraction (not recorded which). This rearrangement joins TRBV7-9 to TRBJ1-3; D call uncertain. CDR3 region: CASSPLGPRDTIYF. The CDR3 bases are TGTGCCAGCAGCCCCCTAGGCCCCCGGGACACCATATATTTT.